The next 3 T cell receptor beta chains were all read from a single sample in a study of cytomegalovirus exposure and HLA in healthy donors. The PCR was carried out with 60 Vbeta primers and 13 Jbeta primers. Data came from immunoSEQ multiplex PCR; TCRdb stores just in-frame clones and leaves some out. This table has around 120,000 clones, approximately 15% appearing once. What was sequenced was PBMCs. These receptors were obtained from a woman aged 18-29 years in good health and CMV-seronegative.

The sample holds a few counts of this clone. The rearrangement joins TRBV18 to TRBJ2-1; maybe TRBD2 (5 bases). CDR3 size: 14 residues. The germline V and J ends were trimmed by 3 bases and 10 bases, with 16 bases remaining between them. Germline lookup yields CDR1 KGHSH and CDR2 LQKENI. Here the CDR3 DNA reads TGTGCCAGCTCACCTCCGAGTCGGGGTAACGAGCAGTTCTTC. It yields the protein CASSPPSRGNEQFF.

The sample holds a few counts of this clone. Here the CDR3 DNA reads TGCGCCAGCACCTCAGACACCTACAATGAGCAGTTCTTC. Protein: CASTSDTYNEQFF. The chain combines TRBV5-1 with TRBJ2-1, with D hard to call. Trimming cost V 6 bases and J 2 bases, with 9 bases left between them. The length of the CDR3 is 13 residues. CDR1 is SGHRS and CDR2 is YFSETQ in the germline V gene.

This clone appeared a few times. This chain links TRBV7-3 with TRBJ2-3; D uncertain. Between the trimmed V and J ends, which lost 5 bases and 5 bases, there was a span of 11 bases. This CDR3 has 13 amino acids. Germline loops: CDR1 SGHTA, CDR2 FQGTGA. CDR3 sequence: CASSLRARDTQYF. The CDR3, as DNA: TGTGCCAGCAGCCTAAGGGCAAGAGATACGCAGTATTTT.